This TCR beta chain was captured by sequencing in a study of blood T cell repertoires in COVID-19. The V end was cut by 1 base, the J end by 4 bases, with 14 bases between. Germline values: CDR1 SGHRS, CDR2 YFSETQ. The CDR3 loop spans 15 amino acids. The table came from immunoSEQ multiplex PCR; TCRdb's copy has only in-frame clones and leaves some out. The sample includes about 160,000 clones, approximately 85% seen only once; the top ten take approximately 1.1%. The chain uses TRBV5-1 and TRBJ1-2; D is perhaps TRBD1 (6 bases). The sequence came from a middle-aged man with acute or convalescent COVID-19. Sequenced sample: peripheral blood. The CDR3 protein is CASSLSSTGPYGYTF. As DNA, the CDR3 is TGCGCCAGCAGCTTGAGTTCCACAGGGCCCTATGGCTACACCTTC.